A selection of T cell receptor beta chains follows, all from one sample in a study of blood T cell repertoires in COVID-19. Libraries were prepared by immunoSEQ multiplex PCR; TCRdb keeps only in-frame clonotypes and omits some of them. Here the sample spans around 250,000 clones, around 85% being singletons. The source material was PBMCs or T cells enriched from blood (not recorded which). These receptors came from a woman in her 50s who had recovered from COVID-19. Both conserved end residues are part of each CDR3. D genes are given only for firm matches. Only part of the rows carry a size: once, few, many, or a class if the clone is expanded.

d_gene: -
j_gene: TRBJ1-2
abundance: -
v_gene: TRBV2
CDR3aa: CASSQGLPVGYTF
CDR3nt: TGTGCCAGCAGCCAGGGGCTTCCTGTTGGCTACACCTTC

d_gene: TRBD2
j_gene: TRBJ2-1
abundance: once
v_gene: TRBV2
CDR3aa: CASSVLAAGGHNEQFF
CDR3nt: TGTGCCAGCAGTGTCTTGGCAGCGGGAGGCCACAATGAGCAGTTCTTC

d_gene: TRBD2
j_gene: TRBJ2-2
abundance: once
v_gene: TRBV3-1/TRBV3-2
CDR3aa: CASSRVSGRSTGELFF
CDR3nt: TGTGCCAGCAGCCGGGTTAGCGGGAGAAGCACCGGGGAGCTGTTTTTT

d_gene: TRBD2
j_gene: TRBJ2-2
abundance: -
v_gene: TRBV28
CDR3aa: CASSLSGRATGELFF
CDR3nt: TGTGCCAGCAGTCTCAGCGGGAGGGCCACCGGGGAGCTGTTTTTT

d_gene: -
j_gene: TRBJ1-2
abundance: once
v_gene: TRBV2
CDR3aa: CASSEERLRGYTF
CDR3nt: TGTGCCAGCAGTGAAGAACGGCTGAGGGGCTACACCTTC

d_gene: TRBD1
j_gene: TRBJ1-4
abundance: -
v_gene: TRBV28
CDR3aa: CASSLGQNEKLFF
CDR3nt: TGTGCCAGCAGTTTGGGACAGAATGAAAAACTGTTTTTT

d_gene: -
j_gene: TRBJ1-5
abundance: -
v_gene: TRBV28
CDR3aa: CASSSGAVSNQPQHF
CDR3nt: TGTGCCAGCAGTAGCGGGGCTGTGAGCAATCAGCCCCAGCATTTT

d_gene: -
j_gene: TRBJ2-5
abundance: -
v_gene: TRBV5-4
CDR3aa: CASSIFAGLETQYF
CDR3nt: TGTGCCAGCAGCATCTTCGCGGGCTTGGAGACCCAGTACTTC

d_gene: -
j_gene: TRBJ2-3
abundance: once
v_gene: TRBV18
CDR3aa: CASSPPSGGGTDTQYF
CDR3nt: TGTGCCAGCTCACCACCTTCTGGAGGGGGCACAGATACGCAGTATTTT

d_gene: TRBD2
j_gene: TRBJ2-2
abundance: -
v_gene: TRBV18
CDR3aa: CASSPLAGDTGELFF
CDR3nt: TGTGCCAGCTCACCACTAGCGGGGGACACCGGGGAGCTGTTTTTT

d_gene: TRBD2
j_gene: TRBJ2-5
abundance: -
v_gene: TRBV7-2
CDR3aa: CASSPYTLAGGGETQYF
CDR3nt: TGTGCCAGCAGCCCGTATACACTAGCGGGAGGGGGAGAGACCCAGTACTTC

d_gene: TRBD1
j_gene: TRBJ1-4
abundance: -
v_gene: TRBV19
CDR3aa: CASNRDRGEKLFF
CDR3nt: TGTGCCAGTAACAGGGACAGGGGAGAAAAACTGTTTTTT

d_gene: TRBD1
j_gene: TRBJ1-5
abundance: once
v_gene: TRBV7-8
CDR3aa: CASSSGGGLGQPQHF
CDR3nt: TGTGCCAGCAGCTCAGGGGGCGGCCTCGGCCAGCCCCAGCATTTT

d_gene: -
j_gene: TRBJ2-7
abundance: -
v_gene: TRBV15
CDR3aa: CATSRDRTRGYEQYF
CDR3nt: TGTGCCACCAGCAGAGATCGGACCAGGGGCTACGAGCAGTACTTC

d_gene: -
j_gene: TRBJ1-2
abundance: -
v_gene: TRBV6-5
CDR3aa: CASSQNDGINYGYTF
CDR3nt: TGTGCCAGCAGCCAAAACGACGGGATAAACTATGGCTACACCTTC

d_gene: TRBD1
j_gene: TRBJ1-3
abundance: -
v_gene: TRBV28
CDR3aa: CASSFGTDGNTIYF
CDR3nt: TGTGCCAGCAGTTTCGGGACAGACGGAAACACCATATATTTT

d_gene: -
j_gene: TRBJ2-1
abundance: -
v_gene: TRBV1
CDR3aa: CTSSLGPSNGGEQFF
CDR3nt: TGCACCAGCAGCCTAGGACCATCAAACGGGGGTGAGCAGTTCTTC

d_gene: -
j_gene: TRBJ1-3
abundance: -
v_gene: TRBV7-2
CDR3aa: CASSPDISFSGNTIYF
CDR3nt: TGTGCCAGCAGCCCAGACATCTCGTTCTCTGGAAACACCATATATTTT

d_gene: -
j_gene: TRBJ2-7
abundance: once
v_gene: TRBV7-2
CDR3aa: CASSLAPGTAGEQYF
CDR3nt: TGTGCCAGCAGCTTAGCCCCAGGCACCGCGGGGGAGCAGTACTTC

d_gene: TRBD2
j_gene: TRBJ2-7
abundance: -
v_gene: TRBV28
CDR3aa: CASQNPGGSYEQYF
CDR3nt: TGTGCCAGCCAAAACCCAGGCGGGAGTTACGAGCAGTACTTC

d_gene: -
j_gene: TRBJ1-1
abundance: -
v_gene: TRBV5-8
CDR3aa: CASSLGVYTEAFF
CDR3nt: TGTGCCAGCAGCCTTGGAGTCTACACTGAAGCTTTCTTT

d_gene: TRBD2
j_gene: TRBJ2-7
abundance: once
v_gene: TRBV27
CDR3aa: CASSLLGSGRSDEQYF
CDR3nt: TGTGCCAGCAGTTTATTGGGTAGCGGGAGAAGCGACGAGCAGTACTTC

d_gene: TRBD1
j_gene: TRBJ1-6
abundance: -
v_gene: TRBV6-1
CDR3aa: CASSDQGVGINSPLHF
CDR3nt: TGTGCCAGCAGTGACCAGGGGGTCGGAATTAATTCACCCCTCCACTTT

d_gene: TRBD1
j_gene: TRBJ1-1
abundance: once
v_gene: TRBV5-1
CDR3aa: CASSTGQLMNTEAFF
CDR3nt: TGCGCCAGCAGCACGGGACAGTTAATGAACACTGAAGCTTTCTTT

d_gene: -
j_gene: TRBJ2-5
abundance: -
v_gene: TRBV7-3
CDR3aa: CASSLIATPGGETQYF
CDR3nt: TGTGCCAGCAGCTTAATAGCGACTCCCGGGGGAGAGACCCAGTACTTC